Listed below are T cell receptor beta chains from one sample, sequenced in a study of blood T cells in healthy people across ages. TCRdb used MiXCR to reprocess the 5' RACE reads, holding one entry per CDR3 protein. The table records about a million distinct CDR3 sequences, 51% of them present only once. Sequencing was carried out using blood. Every receptor here comes from a woman aged 60-70 years in good health. The conserved cysteine and the conserved F or W are not part of the CDR3 here.

j_call: TRBJ2-5; cdr3_length: 9; v_call: TRBV28; cdr3_aa: ASSLKGLPY
j_call: TRBJ2-3; cdr3_length: 10; v_call: TRBV29-1; cdr3_aa: SVDRDTDTQY
j_call: TRBJ2-4; cdr3_length: 14; v_call: TRBV21-1; cdr3_aa: ASSKGRRLAKNIQY
j_call: TRBJ2-5; cdr3_length: 12; v_call: TRBV20-1; cdr3_aa: SPGKQGGLGTQY
j_call: TRBJ2-3; cdr3_length: 13; v_call: TRBV20-1; cdr3_aa: SASALTSSTDTQY
j_call: TRBJ1-4; cdr3_length: 13; v_call: TRBV30; cdr3_aa: AWSVSGWTNEKLF
j_call: NA; cdr3_length: 13; v_call: TRBV6-6; cdr3_aa: ASSSPGFSYNEQY
j_call: TRBJ2-3; cdr3_length: 13; v_call: TRBV20-1; cdr3_aa: SAPSGRSRADTQY
j_call: TRBJ2-3; cdr3_length: 16; v_call: TRBV12-3/TRBV12-4; cdr3_aa: ASSPHFGEWVSTDTQY
j_call: TRBJ1-2; cdr3_length: 14; v_call: TRBV6-1; cdr3_aa: ASSPTLDRGSYGYT
j_call: TRBJ2-7; cdr3_length: 14; v_call: TRBV13; cdr3_aa: ASSRPQGRTPYEQY
j_call: TRBJ2-7; cdr3_length: 14; v_call: TRBV6-5; cdr3_aa: ASSYGFRAGSYEQY
j_call: TRBJ2-5; cdr3_length: 10; v_call: TRBV9; cdr3_aa: ASRGGNNEQY
j_call: NA; cdr3_length: 12; v_call: TRBV20-1; cdr3_aa: SASSGGANYEQY
j_call: TRBJ2-1; cdr3_length: 14; v_call: TRBV3-1; cdr3_aa: ASSQGGLAGWDEQF
j_call: TRBJ2-3; cdr3_length: 13; v_call: TRBV3-1; cdr3_aa: ASSTRQGAADTQY
j_call: TRBJ1-5; cdr3_length: 10; v_call: TRBV29-1; cdr3_aa: SAGRVGEPQH
j_call: TRBJ2-7; cdr3_length: 12; v_call: TRBV2; cdr3_aa: ASSGLSGMGNQY
j_call: NA; cdr3_length: 11; v_call: TRBV2; cdr3_aa: ASSLNQGETQY
j_call: TRBJ2-1; cdr3_length: 16; v_call: TRBV4-2; cdr3_aa: ASSQGPGLAGGPHEQF
j_call: TRBJ2-1; cdr3_length: 14; v_call: TRBV20-1; cdr3_aa: SARAPGRGLYNEQF
j_call: TRBJ2-1; cdr3_length: 13; v_call: TRBV12-3/TRBV12-4; cdr3_aa: ASSFGTGDYNEQF
j_call: TRBJ2-3; cdr3_length: 15; v_call: TRBV21-1; cdr3_aa: ASSKAYEREGTDTQY
j_call: TRBJ1-5; cdr3_length: 11; v_call: TRBV29-1; cdr3_aa: SVGDRVNQPQH
j_call: TRBJ2-1; cdr3_length: 13; v_call: TRBV2; cdr3_aa: ASTYRGPSYNEQF
j_call: TRBJ2-7; cdr3_length: 12; v_call: TRBV7-9; cdr3_aa: ASSFRDRTYEQY
j_call: TRBJ2-7; cdr3_length: 13; v_call: TRBV27; cdr3_aa: ASSPGLAGSGEQY
j_call: TRBJ2-5; cdr3_length: 15; v_call: TRBV11-2; cdr3_aa: ASSLPRATNPWETQY
j_call: TRBJ2-7; cdr3_length: 13; v_call: TRBV20-1; cdr3_aa: SQQYGFAGVYEQY
j_call: TRBJ2-7; cdr3_length: 13; v_call: TRBV28; cdr3_aa: ATGPGGFLSYEQY
j_call: TRBJ2-3; cdr3_length: 13; v_call: TRBV28; cdr3_aa: ASSGLAGVDDTQY
j_call: TRBJ2-1; cdr3_length: 14; v_call: TRBV2; cdr3_aa: ASSEEGAGTGNEQF
j_call: TRBJ2-7; cdr3_length: 12; v_call: TRBV27; cdr3_aa: ASSPRIDSYEQY
j_call: TRBJ2-3; cdr3_length: 11; v_call: TRBV27; cdr3_aa: ASRYMSTDTQY
j_call: TRBJ2-7; cdr3_length: 13; v_call: TRBV3-1; cdr3_aa: ASSQEPGPTYEQY
j_call: TRBJ2-7; cdr3_length: 11; v_call: TRBV20-1; cdr3_aa: SARAQGGYEQY
j_call: TRBJ2-5; cdr3_length: 12; v_call: TRBV28; cdr3_aa: ASSLIDRAGTRY
j_call: TRBJ1-6; cdr3_length: 11; v_call: TRBV20-1; cdr3_aa: SASGTGDFPLH
j_call: TRBJ1-1; cdr3_length: 12; v_call: TRBV7-9; cdr3_aa: ASSLIGGGTEAF